Listed below are T cell receptor beta chains from one sample, sequenced in a study of cytomegalovirus exposure and HLA in healthy donors. Assay: immunoSEQ multiplex PCR; the TCRdb copy retains only in-frame clones and omits some. This table lists 120,000 or so clones. Sequencing was performed on PBMCs. These receptors all stem from a man aged 18 to 30 in good health and CMV-seronegative. Both conserved end residues are part of each CDR3. D genes are given only for firm matches.

j_call v_call d_call cdr3_nt cdr3_aa
TRBJ1-2 TRBV6-1 TRBD1 TGTGCCAGCAGTGATAGGGGTCGGGGCAGGGGGAACTATGGCTACACCTTC CASSDRGRGRGNYGYTF
TRBJ1-1 TRBV2 TRBD1 TGTGCCAGCAGACCGACAGGGACTGAAGCTTTCTTT CASRPTGTEAFF
TRBJ2-5 TRBV6-1 . TGTGCCGGGTTGACAGGAAACCAAGAGACCCAGTACTTC CAGLTGNQETQYF
TRBJ1-2 TRBV6-1 TRBD1 TGTGCCAGCAGTGGTCAGCAGGGGGCGCTCAGCTATGGCTACACCTTC CASSGQQGALSYGYTF
TRBJ1-1 TRBV28 . TGTGCCAGCAGTTTACTATCGGGGAGGCGGGCCACTGAAGCTTTCTTT CASSLLSGRRATEAFF
TRBJ2-7 TRBV11-2 . TGTGCCAGCAGCCCCTTGCGACAAAATATCTACGAGCAGTACTTC CASSPLRQNIYEQYF
TRBJ2-7 TRBV18 TRBD2 TGTGCCAGCTCACCACTAGCGGGGGTAACAGAGCAGTACTTC CASSPLAGVTEQYF
TRBJ1-2 TRBV27 TRBD1 TGTGCCAGCAGTTTGACCCGGGACAGGGGGATTGGCTACACCTTC CASSLTRDRGIGYTF
TRBJ2-2 TRBV10-1 TRBD2 TGCGCCAGCAGTGAACTAGCGGGCACCGGGGAGCTGTTTTTT CASSELAGTGELFF
TRBJ1-1 TRBV7-9 . TGTGCCAGCAGTCCAGACCAGGGTGTGTACACTGAAGCTTTCTTT CASSPDQGVYTEAFF
TRBJ1-3 TRBV15 . TGTGCCACCAGCAGAGAACAGAACCCTGGAAACACCATATATTTT CATSREQNPGNTIYF
TRBJ2-1 TRBV29-1 . TGCAGCGATTCCGGGGAGCAGTTCTTC CSDSGEQFF
TRBJ1-2 TRBV7-6 . TGTGCCAGCAGCTTAGACCCGGGTAGCTATGGCTACACCTTC CASSLDPGSYGYTF
TRBJ2-7 TRBV14 . TGTGCCAGCAGCCAGGAGGGGGGACAGCCCTACGAGCAGTACTTC CASSQEGGQPYEQYF
TRBJ1-1 TRBV6-4 . TGTGCCAGCAGTGACACATTGAACACTGAAGCTTTCTTT CASSDTLNTEAFF
TRBJ2-7 TRBV6-1 TRBD2 TGTGCCAGCAGTGACCTAGCGGGGAAGGGAGAGCAGTACTTC CASSDLAGKGEQYF
TRBJ2-7 TRBV6-1 . TGTGCCAGCAACCGGGCAGGGATGGTTGGCGAGCAGTACTTC CASNRAGMVGEQYF
TRBJ1-1 TRBV5-6 . TGTGCCAGCAGCTACCGAGTGATGAGGGAAGGGGGCACTGAAGCTTTCTTT CASSYRVMREGGTEAFF
TRBJ1-2 TRBV20-1 TRBD1 TGCAGTGCTACCCGACAGGGTGGCTACACCTTC CSATRQGGYTF
TRBJ1-5 TRBV6-1 . TGTGCCAGCAGAGACTATGACCGAGATCAGCCCCAGCATTTT CASRDYDRDQPQHF
TRBJ1-2 TRBV9 . TGTGCCAGCAGCGTTATACAGGGTCCCTACACCTTC CASSVIQGPYTF
TRBJ1-2 TRBV29-1 . TGCAGCGTTGGACTAGAGGGGACCAACTATGGCTACACCTTC CSVGLEGTNYGYTF
TRBJ2-1 TRBV6-5 . TGTGCCAGCAGTTACGGGCATGAGCAGTTCTTC CASSYGHEQFF
TRBJ1-2 TRBV29-1 TRBD1 TGCAGCGTTGAGGATTTCCCTGGGGCAGGGGGCTACGGCTACACCTTC CSVEDFPGAGGYGYTF
TRBJ2-3 TRBV6-5 . TGTGCCAGCAGGTCCTCAGATACGCAGTATTTT CASRSSDTQYF
TRBJ2-7 TRBV14 TRBD1 TGTGCCAGCAGCCACCTGGGACAGAACTACTACGAGCAGTACTTC CASSHLGQNYYEQYF
TRBJ2-7 TRBV4-1 TRBD1 TGCGCCAGCAGCCTAGCCTCGGGACAGGTTACCTACGAGCAGTACTTC CASSLASGQVTYEQYF
TRBJ2-5 TRBV14 TRBD2 TGTGCCAGCAGCCAAGATTTCAGCGGGAGTATGGGGACCCAGTACTTC CASSQDFSGSMGTQYF
TRBJ2-2 TRBV11-2 TRBD2 TGTGCCAGCAGCCCCTCCGGACTAGCGGGAGGGATAACCGGGGAGCTGTTTTTT CASSPSGLAGGITGELFF
TRBJ1-5 TRBV30 TRBD1 TGTGCCTGGAGTTCAACAGGGGTTCAGCCCCAGCATTTT CAWSSTGVQPQHF
TRBJ2-7 TRBV5-1 TRBD1 TGCGCCAGCAGCTTGTCCGGGACAGGAGCCTCCTACGAGCAGTACTTC CASSLSGTGASYEQYF
TRBJ2-4 TRBV15 . TGTGCCGCCAGCACCGTCACAGGGATTCAGTACTTC CAASTVTGIQYF
TRBJ2-1 TRBV28 . TGTGCCAGCACCCCCAGGCGGGCACGAGAGCAGTTCTTC CASTPRRAREQFF
TRBJ2-7 TRBV29-1 TRBD1 TGCAGCGCCGTGACAGGGACCTCCTACGAGCAGTACTTC CSAVTGTSYEQYF
TRBJ1-2 TRBV5-1 . TGCGCCAGCAGCCGCTCTGGACGGGACTTCCTCTACACCTTC CASSRSGRDFLYTF
TRBJ1-2 TRBV27 . TGTGCCAGCACTAGTAGGGGGTACGGCTACACCTTC CASTSRGYGYTF